These T cell receptor beta chains were read from a single sample in a study of cytomegalovirus exposure and HLA in healthy donors. Profiling relied on immunoSEQ multiplex PCR, and the TCRdb table lists in-frame clones only, not all of them. In the table there are hundreds of thousands of clones, about 77% of which are singletons. Input material: PBMCs. Receptor source: a woman in her thirties in good health and CMV-seronegative. Each CDR3 is given with its conserved first and last residue. The order of the fields is clone size, J gene, V gene, D gene, CDR3 DNA, CDR3 protein. The D gene is left open where the match is weak. Expanded clones get a size class; other rows say once, few or many, or leave the size out.

.	TRBJ1-2	TRBV5-1	.	TGCGCCAGCAGCTCTCAAGACGGGAAGGGAGCTGGCTACACCTTC	CASSSQDGKGAGYTF
few	TRBJ1-1	TRBV5-1	.	TGCGCCAGCAGCTTGGAAGCAAACACTGAAGCTTTCTTT	CASSLEANTEAFF
.	TRBJ2-5	TRBV7-9	TRBD1	TGTGCCAGCAGCTGGACAGGGGGAGGAGAGACCCAGTACTTC	CASSWTGGGETQYF
.	TRBJ2-7	TRBV19	.	TGTGCCAGTAGTATACTCGGCGGTACGTCGGGGGAGCAGTACTTC	CASSILGGTSGEQYF
.	TRBJ2-7	TRBV27	TRBD2	TGTGCCAGCAGTTTATCTAGCGGGAGTTACGAGCAGTACTTC	CASSLSSGSYEQYF
.	TRBJ2-7	TRBV29-1	.	TGCAGCGTTTTTGGCAGGGCGAGCTCCTACGAGCAGTGCTTC	CSVFGRASSYEQCF
.	TRBJ2-1	TRBV4-1	.	TGCGCCAGCAGCCTCGCGGATGGGAGCTACAATGAGCAGTTCTTC	CASSLADGSYNEQFF
.	TRBJ2-1	TRBV7-9	TRBD1	TGTGCCAGCAGCTTAGCCAGGGGGCTAGGGGAGCAGTTCTTC	CASSLARGLGEQFF
.	TRBJ1-2	TRBV7-9	.	TGTGCCAGCAGCTTATCTGCAACAATAACAGGCGACTTC	CASSLSATITGDF
.	TRBJ2-3	TRBV7-2	TRBD1	TGTGCCAGCAGCCATCCCGACAGGGGGAGCACAGATACGCAGTATTTT	CASSHPDRGSTDTQYF
.	TRBJ1-1	TRBV23-1	TRBD1	TGCGCCAGCAGTGCAGAGTCGGGACAGGGGGCGCGGGACACTGAAGCTTTCTTT	CASSAESGQGARDTEAFF
.	TRBJ1-1	TRBV5-1	TRBD1	TGCGCCAGCAGCTTGAACAGGGGCCGGGGCACTGAAGCTTTCTTT	CASSLNRGRGTEAFF
once	TRBJ2-3	TRBV15	.	TGTGCCACCAGCAGAGGACTAGTGCAAGATACGCAGTATTTT	CATSRGLVQDTQYF
.	TRBJ2-7	TRBV4-1	TRBD2	TGCGCCAGCAGCCATCCGGGACTAGCGGGAGGCAACTACGAGCAGTACTTC	CASSHPGLAGGNYEQYF
.	TRBJ1-5	TRBV6-6	TRBD1	TGTGCCAGCAGTTACTCGGGGGGACAGGCAGATCAGCCCCAGCATTTT	CASSYSGGQADQPQHF
few	TRBJ1-1	TRBV6-1	TRBD1	TGTGCCAGCAGTTCGAGGACAGGGAAACCAGAAGCTTTCTTT	CASSSRTGKPEAFF
.	TRBJ2-4	TRBV2	TRBD2	TGTGCCAGCACCGCCGGGACTAGCGGGGGTAGGGGCATTCAGTACTTC	CASTAGTSGGRGIQYF
.	TRBJ2-2	TRBV9	TRBD2	TGTGCCAGCAGCGTCGGGCTAGCGGGAACCGGGGAGCTGTTTTTT	CASSVGLAGTGELFF
.	TRBJ1-5	TRBV27	.	TGTGCCAGCAGTTTCTCGGGGGAGGTCAATCAGCCCCAGCATTTT	CASSFSGEVNQPQHF
.	TRBJ1-3	TRBV30	TRBD1	TGTGCCTGGAGACCCTTCACAGGGGATGGAAACACCATATATTTT	CAWRPFTGDGNTIYF
.	TRBJ1-1	TRBV5-1	TRBD1	TGCGCCAGCACGACAGGGAACTTTATCATGAACACTGAAGCTTTCTTT	CASTTGNFIMNTEAFF
.	TRBJ2-1	TRBV19	TRBD2	TGTGCCAGTAGTGGGTCACTAGCGGTAGAAGGGAATGAGCAGTTCTTC	CASSGSLAVEGNEQFF
.	TRBJ1-2	TRBV18	TRBD1	TGTGCCAGCTCACCGACAGGGGACGTCGCCTATGGCTACACCTTC	CASSPTGDVAYGYTF
.	TRBJ2-5	TRBV5-1	TRBD1	TGCGCCAGCAGCTTACAGGGGGTCCAAGAGACCCAGTACTTC	CASSLQGVQETQYF
.	TRBJ1-2	TRBV29-1	TRBD1	TGCAGCGGGGGGACAGGGAGCGACTATGGCTACACCTTC	CSGGTGSDYGYTF
few	TRBJ1-3	TRBV7-8	TRBD1	TGTGCCAGCAGCCCCAGGGGGCTGCGTGGAAACACCATATATTTT	CASSPRGLRGNTIYF
once	TRBJ2-7	TRBV7-6	.	TGTGCCAGCAAAACTAGGTGCTACGAGCAGTACTTC	CASKTRCYEQYF
once	TRBJ1-4	TRBV30	.	TGTGCCTGGAGCCAGGCGACTAATGAAAAACTGTTTTTT	CAWSQATNEKLFF
once	TRBJ2-7	TRBV7-8	TRBD2	TGTGCCAGCAGCCTTAGCGGGGGATCTTTATACGAGCAGTACTTC	CASSLSGGSLYEQYF
.	TRBJ2-3	TRBV13	TRBD2	TGTGCCAGCAGCGCGGCCCACGCGGGGGGGGTTTACACAGATACGCAGTATTTT	CASSAAHAGGVYTDTQYF
.	TRBJ2-5	TRBV5-1	.	TGCGCCAGCCATAAAGGGGTGGTTTCGGAGACCCAGTACTTC	CASHKGVVSETQYF
.	TRBJ2-7	TRBV27	TRBD2	TGTGCCAGCAAGGAGGCTAGCGGGAGCTACGAGCAGTACTTC	CASKEASGSYEQYF